This T cell receptor (beta chain) was identified in a study of blood T cell repertoires in COVID-19. The V end lost 10 bases, the J end lost 0 bases, and 12 bases lay between the germline ends. Germline CDR1 is MNHEY and CDR2 is SVGAGI. The CDR3 spans 14 residues. Clones were sequenced by immunoSEQ multiplex PCR, and TCRdb holds only the in-frame ones, with some missing. The table has 150,000 to 180,000 clones, 60% to 85% seen once. In this sample, this clone turned up once. The origin of this receptor is an elderly man with acute or convalescent COVID-19. The V gene is TRBV6-5, the J gene TRBJ2-2; a possible D gene is TRBD1 (6 bases). The sequencing input was peripheral blood. Here the CDR3 reads CATRQVANTGELFF. As DNA, the CDR3 is TGTGCCACCCGACAGGTCGCGAACACCGGGGAGCTGTTTTTT.